This TCR beta chain is from a study of blood T cell repertoires in COVID-19. Assay used: immunoSEQ multiplex PCR; TCRdb lists only in-frame clones, some missing. The sample lists a few hundred thousand clones; roughly nine tenths were seen once. The germline V and J ends were trimmed by 3 bases and 7 bases, with 9 bases remaining between them. The CDR3 runs 11 residues. Germline CDR1 and CDR2: DFQATT and SNEGSKA (reference sequence). The source material was PBMCs or T cells enriched from blood (not recorded which). This chain links TRBV20-1 with TRBJ1-2, with D possibly TRBD1 on 5 matching bases. This receptor was taken from a woman aged 25 to 39 who had recovered from COVID-19. CDR3 coding DNA: TGCAGTGCTAGGGGGCATGCTGGCTACACCTTC. Protein product: CSARGHAGYTF.